The text below deals with one TCR beta chain. Its matching antigen is unknown. This entry comes from a study of shared clonotypes between healthy human individuals. Notes on the study in general: Shared clonotypes across all four donors exceeded non-shared ones in generation probability.

CD8 cells regarded as naive lacked CD45RO, were positively chosen for CCR7, and omitted terminally differentiated effector memory CD45RA+ cells. Donors were healthy HIV-negative adults without recent acute infections or vaccinations. Caucasian adults residing in Nashville, Tennessee made up all the donors. Germline loops: CDR1 MNHNS, CDR2 SASEGT. This CDR3 has 13 amino acids. Trimming stripped 2 bases from V and 3 bases from J, with 5 bases between. Using immunoSEQ multiplex PCR, the repertoire was profiled, and TCRdb retains in-frame clones only, with some absent. Of about 2.2 million clones listed, about 93% are singletons.

The V and J genes are TRBV6-1 and TRBJ2-1; unclear D gene. The TCR sequence derives from a man younger than 30 in good health. Some clones in this sample may be carry-over from other donors' samples. Sequencing input: naive CD8+ T cells from PBMCs. CDR3 sequence (DNA): TGTGCCAGCAGTGAACAGCTCTACAATGAGCAGTTCTTC. Protein product: CASSEQLYNEQFF.